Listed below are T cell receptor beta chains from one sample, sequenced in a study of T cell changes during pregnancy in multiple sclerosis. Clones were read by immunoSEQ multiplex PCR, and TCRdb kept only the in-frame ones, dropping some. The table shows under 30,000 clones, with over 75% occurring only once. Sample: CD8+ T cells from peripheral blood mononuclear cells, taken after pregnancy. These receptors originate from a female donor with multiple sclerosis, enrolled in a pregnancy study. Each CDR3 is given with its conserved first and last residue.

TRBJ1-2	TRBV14	CASSQDEGYGYTF
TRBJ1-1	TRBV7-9	CASSLAQLNTEAFF
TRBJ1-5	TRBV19	CASSNRGPQPQHF
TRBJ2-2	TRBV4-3	CASSQDEATGELFF
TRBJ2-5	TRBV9	CASREEGQETQYF
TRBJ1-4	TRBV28	CASSFPRATNEKLFF
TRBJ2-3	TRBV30	CAWNRADITDTQYF
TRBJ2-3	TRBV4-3	CASSQDHMGGPSTDTQYF
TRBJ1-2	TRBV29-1	CSVVGTDYGYTF
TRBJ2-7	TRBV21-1	CASSKPHPMASGSYEQYF
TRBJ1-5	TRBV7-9	CASSLGGGANQPQHF
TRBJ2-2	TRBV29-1	CSLINGAGELFF
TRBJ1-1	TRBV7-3	CASLLAGVGTEAFF
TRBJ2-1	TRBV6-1	CASSEVAGAANEQFF
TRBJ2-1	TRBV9	CASSSPVREGINEQFF
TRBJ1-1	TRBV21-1	CASSNGRDTLNTEAFF
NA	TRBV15	CATSREEDSYEQYF
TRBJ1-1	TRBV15	CATSRDRGWGTEAFF
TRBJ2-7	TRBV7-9	CASSLEVTGEQYF
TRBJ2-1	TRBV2	CASSEWDRGGDEQFF
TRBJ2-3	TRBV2	CASSSPRLRGTDTQYF
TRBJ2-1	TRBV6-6	CASSYVAGGSYNEQFF
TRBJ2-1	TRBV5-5	CASSLGSGSYEQFF
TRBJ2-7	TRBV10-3	CATAPTTGRDEQYF
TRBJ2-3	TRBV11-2	CASSFPTSGRDTDTQYF
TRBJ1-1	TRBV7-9	CASSSTWWPNTEAFF
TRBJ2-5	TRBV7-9	CAMEGPGQRETQYF
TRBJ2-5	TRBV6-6	CASTLDGGSSETQYF
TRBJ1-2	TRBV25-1	CASSDTGGAFGYTF
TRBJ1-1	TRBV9	CASSVRTENTEAFF
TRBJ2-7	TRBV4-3	CASSQERTGAGYEQYF
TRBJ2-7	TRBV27	CASSFAQGAYEQYF
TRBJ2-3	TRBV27	CASSLFAGAGDTQYF
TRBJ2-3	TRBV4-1	CASSQVQTGIADTQYF
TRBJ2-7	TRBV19	CASSIRRSSYEQYF
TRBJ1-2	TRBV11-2	CASSPKNRDRDYGYTF
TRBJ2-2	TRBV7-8	CASHGLLNTGELFF
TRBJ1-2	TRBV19	CASSTRTGGYYGYTF
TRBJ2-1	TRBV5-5	CASSGQGYNEQFF
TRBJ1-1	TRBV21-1	CASSKRSVGGRNTEAFF
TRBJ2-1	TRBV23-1	CASSQSKGLAGVSYNEQFF
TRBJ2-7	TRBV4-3	CASSQDEGLGGEQYF
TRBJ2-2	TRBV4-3	CASSQDLDRGRLDTGELFF
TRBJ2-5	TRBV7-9	CASRGDRKETQYF
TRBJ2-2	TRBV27	CASSPGQGTGELFF
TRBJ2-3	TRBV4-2	CASSQALVSDTQYF
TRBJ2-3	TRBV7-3	CASSLTGTLTDTQYF
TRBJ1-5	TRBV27	CASSIGGLNQPQHF
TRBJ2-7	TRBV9	CASSPHDRVYEQYF
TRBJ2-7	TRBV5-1	CASSPRGPLNSYEQYF
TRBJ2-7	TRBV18	CASSDPGDEQYF
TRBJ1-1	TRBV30	CAWSIGQPEAFF
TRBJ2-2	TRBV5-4	CASSLDRTSGSGGELFF
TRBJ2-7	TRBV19	CASSTLAGALYEQYF
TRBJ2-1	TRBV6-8	CASNGTSVREQFF
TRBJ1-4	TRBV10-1	CASSLDRRREKLFF
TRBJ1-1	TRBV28	CASSLRSNRWVTEAFF